This TCR beta chain was recorded in a study of cytomegalovirus exposure and HLA in healthy donors. Overall study context: In an early release, HLA-typed donors contributed tens of millions of unique TCR sequences. Among some 400 genotyped donors, around 80% fell in the Caucasian-associated ancestry cluster.

Note on this clone: The antigen remains undetermined.

Trimming removed 10 bases from V and 4 bases from J, with 14 bases in between. The CDR3 loop spans 13 amino acids. The germline CDR1 and CDR2 sequences are KGHSH and LQKENI. Study-wide results and limits: TCR beta V- and J-gene trimming was later associated with a missense DCLRE1C variant.

Use of 60 Vbeta and 13 Jbeta primers characterized the PCR. Assay used: immunoSEQ multiplex PCR; TCRdb lists only in-frame clones, some missing. The sample yields about 120,000 clones, roughly 66% seen once. This sequence joins TRBV18 and TRBJ1-5; D might be TRBD1 (6 bases). Sequencing was done on a sample of PBMCs. The receptor was derived from a man younger than 35 in good health and CMV-seronegative. The CDR3 sequence: CATTGGPNQPQHF. For the CDR3, the DNA is TGTGCCACCACCGGGGGGCCGAATCAGCCCCAGCATTTT. Full variable domain (rest looked up from reference TRBV18 and TRBJ1-5): NAGVMQNPRHLVRRRGQEARLRCSPMKGHSHVYWYRQLPEEGLKFMVYLQKENIIDESGMPKERFSAEFPKEGPSILRIQQVVRGDSAAYFCATTGGPNQPQHFGDGTRLSIL.